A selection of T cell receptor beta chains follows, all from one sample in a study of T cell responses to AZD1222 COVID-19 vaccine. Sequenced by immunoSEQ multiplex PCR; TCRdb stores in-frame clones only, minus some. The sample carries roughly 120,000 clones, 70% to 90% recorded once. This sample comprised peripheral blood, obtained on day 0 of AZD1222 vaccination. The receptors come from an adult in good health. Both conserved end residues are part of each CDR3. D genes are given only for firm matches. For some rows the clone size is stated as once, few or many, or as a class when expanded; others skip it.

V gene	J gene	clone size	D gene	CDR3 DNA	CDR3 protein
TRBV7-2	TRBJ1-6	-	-	TGTGCCAGCAGCTCCCACGCGGGGGCGGGATTGAATTCACCCCTCCACTTT	CASSSHAGAGLNSPLHF
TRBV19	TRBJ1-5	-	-	TGTGCCAGTAGTTTGGGACCGAACCAAAAGCATTTT	CASSLGPNQKHF
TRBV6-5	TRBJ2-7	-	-	TGTGCCAGCAGTTTGAGCGGGTCCTACGAGCAGTACTTC	CASSLSGSYEQYF
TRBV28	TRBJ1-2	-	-	TGTGCCAGCAGTTCCTATGGCTACACCTTC	CASSSYGYTF
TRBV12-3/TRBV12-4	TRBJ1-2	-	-	TGTGCCAGCAGTTTAGGCTTTTATGGCTACACCTTC	CASSLGFYGYTF
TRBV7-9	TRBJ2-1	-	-	TGTGCCAGCAGCTTAGAGCAGAGGAGTAGTGAGCAGTTCTTC	CASSLEQRSSEQFF
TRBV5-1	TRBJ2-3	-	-	TGCGCCAGCAGCTTGGAGGGGGGCGCATTTGATACGCAGTATTTT	CASSLEGGAFDTQYF
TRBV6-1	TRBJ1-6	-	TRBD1	TGTGCCAGCAGTGAATTGACAGGGGTTAATTCACCCCTCCACTTT	CASSELTGVNSPLHF
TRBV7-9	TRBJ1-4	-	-	TGTGCCAGCAGCGAGAGACAGCCTACTAATGAAAAACTGTTTTTT	CASSERQPTNEKLFF
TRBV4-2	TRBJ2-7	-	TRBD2	TGTGCCAGCAGCTATAGCGGGGGGATCTCCTACGAGCAGTACTTC	CASSYSGGISYEQYF
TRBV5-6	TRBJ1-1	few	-	TGTGCCAGCAGCTTTGGGACTAGGCTCGATGCGAACACTGAAGCTTTCTTT	CASSFGTRLDANTEAFF
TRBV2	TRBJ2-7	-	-	TGTGCCAGCAGGGGGGGAAGCGGAGACTACGAGCAGTACTTC	CASRGGSGDYEQYF
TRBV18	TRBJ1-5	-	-	TGTGCCAGCTCACCAGGGACTGATAGCAATCAGCCCCAGCATTTT	CASSPGTDSNQPQHF
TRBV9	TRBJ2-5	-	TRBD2	TGTGCCAGCAGCGTAGCTGGACTAGCGCTCCAAGAGACCCAGTACTTC	CASSVAGLALQETQYF
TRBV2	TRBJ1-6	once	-	TGTGCCAGCAGAGACACTGATAATTCACCCCTCCACTTT	CASRDTDNSPLHF
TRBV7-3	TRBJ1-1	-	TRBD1	TGTGCCAGCAGCCCGGACAGGGGGCCTACTGAAGCTTTCTTT	CASSPDRGPTEAFF
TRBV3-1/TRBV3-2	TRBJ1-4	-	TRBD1	TGTGCCAGCAGCCAAGACTCCCCCCTCTCGGGACAGGGCAATGAAAAACTGTTTTTT	CASSQDSPLSGQGNEKLFF
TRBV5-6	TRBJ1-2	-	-	TGTGCCAGCAGCCTTCGGGAGGGCTACACCTTC	CASSLREGYTF
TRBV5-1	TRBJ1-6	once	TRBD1	TGCGCCAGCAGCGCTGACAGGGGGAGGTCTTCACCCCTCCACTTT	CASSADRGRSSPLHF
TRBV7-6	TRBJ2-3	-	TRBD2	TGTGCCAGCAGCTCCCCCTTCGGCGGGAGGGCAAGAGATACGCAGTATTTT	CASSSPFGGRARDTQYF
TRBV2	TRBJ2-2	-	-	TGTGCCAGCAGTGTTATTGGGGCGACCGGGGAGCTGTTTTTT	CASSVIGATGELFF
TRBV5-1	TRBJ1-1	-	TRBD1	TGCGCCAGCAGCTTGACAGGGGGCGGCACTGAAGCTTTCTTT	CASSLTGGGTEAFF
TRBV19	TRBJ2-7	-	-	TGTGCCACGACGGACAGAGGATACGAGCAGTACTTC	CATTDRGYEQYF
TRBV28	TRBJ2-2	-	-	TGTGCCAGCAGTTTGCCCGGCCGCGCCGGGGAGCTGTTTTTT	CASSLPGRAGELFF
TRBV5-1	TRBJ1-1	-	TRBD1	TGCGCCAGCAGCTTGGAGGGGGCGAATACTGAAGCTTTCTTT	CASSLEGANTEAFF
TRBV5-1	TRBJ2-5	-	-	TGCGCCAGCAGCTTGTCCGGACTCTTCCGCGAGACCCAGTACTTC	CASSLSGLFRETQYF
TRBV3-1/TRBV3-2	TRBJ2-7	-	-	TGTGCCAGCAGCCGGAGCTCCTACGAGCAGTACTTC	CASSRSSYEQYF
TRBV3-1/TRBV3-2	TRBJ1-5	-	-	TGTGCCAGCAGCCAAGGTCTTGATCAGCCCCAGCATTTT	CASSQGLDQPQHF
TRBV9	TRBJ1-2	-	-	TGTGCCAGCAGCGTGGGCCCCCTGGACAGTCCCATCCTGGGCTACACCTTC	CASSVGPLDSPILGYTF
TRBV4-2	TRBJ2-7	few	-	TGTGCCAGCAGCGTCTCCCGGGGCAACTCCTACGAGCAGTACTTC	CASSVSRGNSYEQYF
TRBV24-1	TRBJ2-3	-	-	TGTGCCACCAGTGTGGCAGCGCGGGATACGCAGTATTTT	CATSVAARDTQYF
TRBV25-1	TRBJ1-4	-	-	TGTGCCAGCAGTGAATCTTTGGCCGGGGTTAGGGAAAAACTGTTTTTT	CASSESLAGVREKLFF
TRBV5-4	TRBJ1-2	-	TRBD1	TGTGCCAGCAGCCGGGCTGGACAGGTGAATGGCTACACCTTC	CASSRAGQVNGYTF
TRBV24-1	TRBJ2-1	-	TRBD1	TGTGCCACCAGTGATGTGGACAGGGGGTCGTACAATGAGCAGTTCTTC	CATSDVDRGSYNEQFF
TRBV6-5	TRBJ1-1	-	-	TGTGCCAGCAGTTACGATAGTGGGATGAACACTGAAGCTTTCTTT	CASSYDSGMNTEAFF
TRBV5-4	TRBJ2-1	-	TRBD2	TGTGCCAGCAGCTTGAAGATAGCGGGACCAAACAATGAGCAGTTCTTC	CASSLKIAGPNNEQFF
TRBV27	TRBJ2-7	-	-	TGTGCCAGCAGACCTCAGGGAGCCTCCCCCGAGCAGTACTTC	CASRPQGASPEQYF
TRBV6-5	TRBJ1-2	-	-	TGTGCCAGCAGTACATTGGGTCGGGGGATCTATGGCTACACCTTC	CASSTLGRGIYGYTF
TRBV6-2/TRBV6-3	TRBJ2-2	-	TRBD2	TGTGCCAGCAGCCCTTGGGGGGGGAGCACCGGGGAGCTGTTTTTT	CASSPWGGSTGELFF
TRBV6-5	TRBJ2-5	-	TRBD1	TGTGCCAGCAGTCCATCACAGGGGATCGGGGAGACCCAGTACTTC	CASSPSQGIGETQYF
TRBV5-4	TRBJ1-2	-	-	TGTGCCAGCAGCCGGATTGAGGGGAGGTTCTATGGCTACACCTTC	CASSRIEGRFYGYTF
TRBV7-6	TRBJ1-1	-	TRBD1	TGTGCCAGCAGCGCCCCGACAGGGGCGAACACTGAAGCTTTCTTT	CASSAPTGANTEAFF
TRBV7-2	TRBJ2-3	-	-	TGTGCCAGCAGCTTTTGGGGTGCAGGGGCCCGGCCAGATACGCAGTATTTT	CASSFWGAGARPDTQYF
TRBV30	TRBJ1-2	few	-	TGTGCCTGGAGTGACAGGGCGGGCTACACCTTC	CAWSDRAGYTF
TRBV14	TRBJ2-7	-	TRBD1	TGTGCCAGCAGCCCGACAGGGGCAGCGGGTGAGCAGTACTTC	CASSPTGAAGEQYF
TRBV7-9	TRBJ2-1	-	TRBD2	TGTGCCAGCAGCTTTAGCGGGAACCACAATGAGCAGTTCTTC	CASSFSGNHNEQFF
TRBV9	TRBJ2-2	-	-	TGTGCCAGCAGCGTAGTATCCGGCACCGGGGAGCTGTTTTTT	CASSVVSGTGELFF
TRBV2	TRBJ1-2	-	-	TGTGCCAGCAGTCTAAAGTCCGGCGGTGGCTACACCTTC	CASSLKSGGGYTF
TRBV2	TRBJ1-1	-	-	TGTGCCAGCAGCCGAGGGAACCGAGTGTGGTCGGAAGCTTTCTTT	CASSRGNRVWSEAFF
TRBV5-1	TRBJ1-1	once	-	TGCGCCAGCAGCTACAGAGCAGGGGACACTGAAGCTTTCTTT	CASSYRAGDTEAFF
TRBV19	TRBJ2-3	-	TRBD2	TGTGCCAGTAAGATAGCGGGGGCCACAGATACGCAGTATTTT	CASKIAGATDTQYF
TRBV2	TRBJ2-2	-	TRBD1	TGTGCCAGCAGTGGGAGGACAGGGGACACCGGGGAGCTGTTTTTT	CASSGRTGDTGELFF
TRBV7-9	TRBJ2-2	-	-	TGTGCCAGCAGCTTAGCACCAGCGTCATCATATCCCGGGGAGCTGTTTTTT	CASSLAPASSYPGELFF
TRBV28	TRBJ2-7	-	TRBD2	TGTGCCAGCAACCCAAGCGGGACCTCCTACGAGCAGTACTTC	CASNPSGTSYEQYF